This T cell receptor beta chain is drawn from a study of CD8+ T cells in alopecia areata. Study results and caveats: Scalp clonality and expanded CD8+ clones among the top 100 showed significant decreases with tofacitinib.

TCR sequencing used cDNA made by reverse transcription of extracted RNA. Clones were sequenced by immunoSEQ multiplex PCR, and TCRdb holds only the in-frame ones, with some missing. The sample includes around 120,000 clones, 53% seen only once; the top ten take around 0.44%. The treatment: oral pan-JAK inhibitor, 5-10 mg twice daily. A remark on this clone: Its antigen is not known. The sample holds other DNA sequences that translate to the same CDR3.

The source material was CD4+ T cells sorted from blood, sampled at week 4, from a patient treated with tofacitinib. The origin of this receptor is a human donor with alopecia areata.

CDR3 protein: CSGWDSSYNEQFF. The CDR3, as DNA: TGCAGCGGCTGGGACAGTTCCTACAATGAGCAGTTCTTC. This chain links TRBV29-1 with TRBJ2-1; 7 nucleotides match TRBD1. Germline CDR1 reads SQVTM; CDR2 reads ANQGSEA. There are 13 residues in the CDR3. V dropped 7 bases and J dropped 1; count of bases not matched to a gene: 4.